The 25 T cell receptor beta chains given below trace back to one sample, sequenced in a study of cytomegalovirus exposure and HLA in healthy donors. A multiplex PCR was run with 60 Vbeta primers and 13 Jbeta primers. The repertoire was sequenced with immunoSEQ multiplex PCR; TCRdb's copy has only in-frame clones and lacks some. The sample lists 180,000 or so clones, about 9.4% occurring once. Sequencing was carried out using PBMCs. The receptors stem from a woman aged 25 to 45 in good health and CMV-seropositive.

The chain is built from TRBV10-1 and TRBJ2-1, with D perhaps matching TRBD2 (5 bases). The CDR3 covers 16 residues. V lost 6 bases to trimming and J lost 3 bases, with 18 bases between them. CDR1 and CDR2 from the germline V gene are WNHNN and SYGVQD (reference sequence). Written as DNA, the CDR3 is TGCGCCAGCAGCGTAGGAGGACTGCTCCTCTACAATGAGCAGTTCTTC. Its translation is CASSVGGLLLYNEQFF.

This chain connects TRBV11-2 to TRBJ2-5; maybe TRBD2 (5 bases). CDR3 length: 14 residues. Germline V gene sequence: CDR1 SGHAT, CDR2 FQNNGV. V lost 3 bases and J 4 bases, leaving 12 bases between the germline ends. CDR3 sequence (DNA): TGTGCCAGCAGCTTGAGGGTGGGTGGAGAGACCCAGTACTTC. Translated, it gives CASSLRVGGETQYF.

This chain uses TRBV5-1 with TRBJ1-4; 10 bases are a match to TRBD1. This CDR3 comprises 16 residues. Germline V gene sequence: CDR1 SGHRS, CDR2 YFSETQ. J gave up 1 base and V 3 bases, and 3 bases lay outside the gene matches. This chain's CDR3 is CASSSGQGGTNEKLFF. CDR3 nucleotide sequence: TGCGCCAGCAGCTCAGGACAGGGGGGAACTAATGAAAAACTGTTTTTT.

This clone was seen only a few times. V gene TRBV7-9 combines with J gene TRBJ2-7, with D possibly matching TRBD1 (5 bases). Germline values: CDR1 SEHNR, CDR2 FQNEAQ (reference sequence). The V gene lost 5 bases and the J gene lost 2 bases, with 16 bases spanning the gap. The CDR3 extends over 15 amino acids. The CDR3 coding sequence is TGTGCCAGCAGCCCCAAGACAGTGCCTCCCTACGAGCAGTACTTC. Residues: CASSPKTVPPYEQYF. Supplemented by reference TRBV7-9 and TRBJ2-7, the full variable domain reads DTGVSQNPRHKITKRGQNVTFRCDPISEHNRLYWYRQTLGQGPEFLTYFQNEAQLEKSRLLSDRFSAERPKGSFSTLEIQRTEQGDSAMYLCASSPKTVPPYEQYFGPGTRLTVT.

This clone occurred a few times. The chain links TRBV7-6 to TRBJ2-1, with TRBD2 identical over 7 bases. CDR3 length: 15 residues. Trimming removed 3 bases from V and 4 bases from J; junction bases left unmatched: 6. Germline V lookup: CDR1 SGHVS, CDR2 FNYEAQ. The CDR3 DNA sequence: TGTGCCAGCAGCTTGGGCGGGAGAGTATACAATGAGCAGTTCTTC. Its protein is CASSLGGRVYNEQFF.

The rearrangement uses TRBV5-1 and TRBJ1-5; 8 nucleotides match TRBD1. Germline trimming cut 6 bases from V and 2 bases from J; bases unmatched to any gene: 4. The CDR3 is 14 amino acids. Germline V gene sequence: CDR1 SGHRS, CDR2 YFSETQ. The CDR3 region is CASKPGQGNQPQHF. CDR3 DNA sequence: TGCGCCAGCAAACCGGGACAGGGCAATCAGCCCCAGCATTTT.

This clone appeared a few times. The rearrangement links TRBV5-4 to TRBJ2-7; 10 nucleotides match TRBD1. Germline V gives CDR1 SGHNT, CDR2 YYREEE (reference sequence). The trim removed 0 bases at V and 2 bases at J, leaving 5 bases unmatched. This CDR3 has 16 amino acids. The CDR3 is CASSLGPGQGTYEQYF. In nucleotides, the CDR3 is TGTGCCAGCAGCTTGGGCCCGGGACAGGGGACCTACGAGCAGTACTTC.

This clone was seen a few times. This chain uses TRBV5-1 with TRBJ1-1, with 9 bases identical to TRBD1. With 3 bases clipped from V and 0 bases from J, the junction kept 6 bases outside the gene matches. This CDR3 is 16 amino acids long. Per germline, CDR1 SGHRS and CDR2 YFSETQ. The CDR3 reads CASSSGTGKMNTEAFF. The DNA of the CDR3 is TGCGCCAGCAGCTCCGGGACAGGGAAGATGAACACTGAAGCTTTCTTT.

The rearrangement links TRBV2 to TRBJ2-1; TRBD2 agrees at 10 bases. Trimming at V came to 3 bases and at J to 5 bases, leaving 4 bases not matched to a gene. The length of the CDR3 is 15 residues. Germline V CDR1 and CDR2: SNHLY, FYNNEI. For the CDR3, the DNA is TGTGCCAGCAGTGATTTGAGCGGGAGGGACAATGAGCAGTTCTTC. It codes for CASSDLSGRDNEQFF.

The chain has TRBV7-3 and TRBJ2-7; maybe TRBD2 (6 bases). The CDR3 is 15 amino acids. Germline assignment: CDR1 SGHTA and CDR2 FQGTGA. V lost 5 bases and J lost 2, with 16 bases in between. DNA of the CDR3: TGTGCCAGCAGCCAGACCGGGGGTAAGGCCTACGAGCAGTACTTC. It translates to CASSQTGGKAYEQYF.

This clone was detected a few times. The chain has TRBV6-6 and TRBJ1-1; 8 nucleotides match TRBD1. V shed 6 bases and J 5 bases; nucleotides not matched to a gene: 11. The germline CDR1 and CDR2 sequences are MNHNY and SVGAGI (reference sequence). This CDR3 comprises 15 residues. The CDR3 DNA reads as TGTGCCAGCAGCGACCTGGGCAGGGGGCGGACTGAAGCTTTCTTT. Its protein product is CASSDLGRGRTEAFF.

This clone appeared a few times. The gene calls are TRBV2 and TRBJ2-7; 8 nucleotides match TRBD2. The junction had 16 bases not matched to a gene; V was cut back by 6 bases and J by 9 bases. The length of the CDR3 is 15 residues. Germline loops: CDR1 SNHLY, CDR2 FYNNEI. CDR3: CASSLGLAGRYGQYF. The CDR3 DNA sequence: TGTGCCAGCAGCCTAGGTCTAGCGGGCCGGTATGGGCAGTACTTC.

This clone was picked up a small number of times. The chain employs TRBV6-5 and TRBJ1-1; maybe TRBD1 (5 bases). The V gene's germline CDR1 is MNHEY and CDR2 SVGAGI. Trimming pared 6 bases from V and 11 bases from J, leaving 19 bases between. The CDR3 consists of 13 residues. The CDR3 DNA is TGTGCCAGCAGGTACACCGGGGAGGGGACGGCTTTCTTT. It specifies CASRYTGEGTAFF.

To note about this clone: This CDR3 fails to terminate in the conserved phenylalanine or tryptophan, so it likely reflects a read error. V and J are TRBV19 and TRBJ1-4; D might be TRBD1 (5 bases). CDR1 LNHDA and CDR2 SQIVND come from the germline V gene (reference sequence). CDR3 length: 15 residues. With 0 bases removed from V and 8 bases from J, the gap between germline ends came to 13 bases. The CDR3 here is CASSIEGRVKEKLFV. CDR3 nucleotides: TGTGCCAGTAGTATAGAAGGCAGGGTTAAAGAAAAACTGTTTGTT.

The chain uses TRBV18 and TRBJ1-2; D is uncertain. V dropped 0 bases and J dropped 3 bases, with 8 bases sitting between them. The CDR3 runs 14 residues. Germline V gives CDR1 KGHSH, CDR2 LQKENI. The CDR3 is CASSPPLRDYGYTF. Written as DNA, the CDR3 is TGTGCCAGCTCACCACCGTTGCGGGACTATGGCTACACCTTC. Complete variable domain (other parts from reference TRBV18 and TRBJ1-2): NAGVMQNPRHLVRRRGQEARLRCSPMKGHSHVYWYRQLPEEGLKFMVYLQKENIIDESGMPKERFSAEFPKEGPSILRIQQVVRGDSAAYFCASSPPLRDYGYTFGSGTRLTVV.

This clone has more than one count but fewer than ten. The gene calls are TRBV2 and TRBJ2-2; the match to TRBD2 covers 7 bases. Per germline, CDR1 SNHLY and CDR2 FYNNEI. The trim removed 7 bases at V and 1 base at J, leaving 3 bases unmatched. The CDR3 runs 14 residues. CDR3 DNA sequence: TGTGCCAGCAAGATAGCGGGGAACACCGGGGAGCTGTTTTTT. Protein product: CASKIAGNTGELFF.

Points on this clone: One end of the junction fails to match germline, which may point to a read error. This chain links TRBV15 with TRBJ2-7; unclear D gene. Germline lookup yields CDR1 LNHNV and CDR2 YYDKDF (reference sequence). The CDR3 extends over 14 amino acids. The CDR3 reads CATRRRPISSEQYF. As DNA, the CDR3 is TGTGCCACCAGGCGGCGGCCCATTTCCTCCGAGCAGTACTTC.

The CDR3 here is CASSDFGQLGFF. The DNA for the CDR3 is TGTGCCAGCAGTGATTTCGGACAACTCGGTTTCTTT. The chain joins TRBV25-1 to TRBJ1-1; tentatively, D is TRBD1 (5 bases). Germline V gene data show CDR1 as MGHDK and CDR2 as SYGVNS. The germline V and J ends were trimmed by 3 bases and 13 bases, with 15 bases remaining between them. This CDR3 is 12 amino acids long.

A word on this clone: Lacking the conserved final phenylalanine or tryptophan, this CDR3 likely reflects a read error. The genes are TRBV5-1 and TRBJ1-1, with no clear D. The CDR3 runs to 14 residues. Germline V gene sequence: CDR1 SGHRS, CDR2 YFSETQ. Deletions cut 2 bases from V and 1 base from J, with 9 bases between. The CDR3 nucleotides are TGCGCCAGCAGCTTTCGACCGGAGAACACTGAAGCTTTCGTT. It yields the protein CASSFRPENTEAFV.

The chain links TRBV5-1 to TRBJ1-2; a weak D match, TRBD1 (5 bases). The CDR3 is 13 residues long. Trimming stripped 0 bases from V and 8 bases from J, with 11 bases between. Germline V CDR1 and CDR2: SGHRS, YFSETQ. The CDR3 loop reads CASSLDRGEGYTF. CDR3 DNA sequence: TGCGCCAGCAGCTTGGACCGGGGGGAAGGCTACACCTTC.

This clone appeared a few times. The V gene is TRBV10-3, the J gene TRBJ1-1; D is undetermined. Germline assignment: CDR1 ENHRY and CDR2 SYGVKD. The V end lost 7 bases, the J end lost 3 bases, and 6 bases lay between the germline ends. CDR3 length equals 11 residues. The CDR3 protein is CAIMRDTEAFF. For the CDR3, the DNA is TGTGCCATCATGCGGGACACTGAAGCTTTCTTT.

This chain links TRBV29-1 with TRBJ2-5; 10 positions agree with TRBD2. The CDR3 spans 12 residues. The germline CDR1 and CDR2 sequences are SQVTM and ANQGSEA. V was pared by 4 bases and J by 9 bases, with 5 bases of the junction left unmatched. The DNA for the CDR3 is TGCAGCGTTGCAACTAGCGGGACTGCCCAGTACTTC. Protein sequence: CSVATSGTAQYF.

This clone was found a few times. The chain couples TRBV15 to TRBJ2-5; possible D gene TRBD1, 5 bases. The germline V and J ends were trimmed by 0 bases and 4 bases, with 15 bases remaining between them. The germline gives CDR1 LNHNV, CDR2 YYDKDF (reference sequence). CDR3 length: 16 residues. The DNA for the CDR3 is TGTGCCACCAGCAGAGATCTGGGCTCCCAGGGAGAGACCCAGTACTTC. Translating gives CATSRDLGSQGETQYF.

This clone was counted only a few times. This rearrangement joins TRBV6-6 to TRBJ2-5, with D possibly being TRBD1 (6 bases). The CDR3 runs to 12 residues. The germline V gene encodes CDR1 MNHNY and CDR2 SVGAGI (reference sequence). V was cut by 5 bases and J by 2 bases, with 6 bases left in between. The CDR3 reads CASSGQQETQYF. The CDR3 DNA sequence: TGTGCCAGCAGTGGACAGCAAGAGACCCAGTACTTC.

V gene TRBV5-1 combines with J gene TRBJ2-7; no clear D. The CDR3 consists of 13 residues. The germline V gene has CDR1 SGHRS and CDR2 YFSETQ. Trimming left V 0 bases short and J 2 bases short, with 6 bases between. The CDR3 here is CASSLDVAYEQYF. CDR3 coding DNA: TGCGCCAGCAGCTTGGACGTAGCCTACGAGCAGTACTTC.